This T cell receptor (beta chain) is drawn from a study of PD-1 blockade in classical Hodgkin lymphoma. Study at large: Patients had nivolumab dosed at 3 mg/kg, delivered intravenously every 2 weeks. Study-wide results and caveats: CD8+ TCR diversity did not rise significantly by C4D1, unlike CD4+. As was reported, newly diagnosed patients showed lower baseline TCR diversity than healthy donors did. Any patient who commenced nivolumab under 1 year after ASCT was excluded.

As to this clone: Antigen specificity is unknown. Germline is not matched at one junction end, which may reflect a read error.

This sample's time point: cycle 4 day 1 (C4D1), after less than 7 weeks of nivolumab. Every patient was affected by relapse after autologous stem cell transplantation, while exposure to brentuximab vedotin was not uniform. Sequenced by immunoSEQ multiplex PCR; TCRdb stores in-frame clones only, minus some. The data contain tens of thousands of clones, 90% of them singletons. Germline V gene data show CDR1 as MNHNS and CDR2 as SASEGT. The CDR3 is 15 residues long. The rearrangement uses TRBV6-1 and TRBJ1-2; D perhaps matches TRBD1 (6 bases). The input for sequencing was peripheral blood mononuclear cells (PBMCs), taken before the fourth cycle of nivolumab. The clonotype comes from a human donor with classical Hodgkin lymphoma. CDR3 DNA sequence: TGTGCCAGCAGGGAAGACAGGAGCTTAAACTATGGCTACACCTTC. This sequence encodes CASREDRSLNYGYTF.